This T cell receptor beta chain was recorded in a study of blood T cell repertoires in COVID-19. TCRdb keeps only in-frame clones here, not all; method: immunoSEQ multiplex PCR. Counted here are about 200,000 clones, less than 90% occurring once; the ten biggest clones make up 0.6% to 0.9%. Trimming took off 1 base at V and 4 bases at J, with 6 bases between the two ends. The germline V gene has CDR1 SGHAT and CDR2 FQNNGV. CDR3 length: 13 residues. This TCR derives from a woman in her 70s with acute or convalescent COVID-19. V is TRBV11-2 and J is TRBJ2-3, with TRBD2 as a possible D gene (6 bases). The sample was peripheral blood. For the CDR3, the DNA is TGTGCCAGCAGCTTAGGGGGGGCAGATACGCAGTATTTT. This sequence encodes CASSLGGADTQYF. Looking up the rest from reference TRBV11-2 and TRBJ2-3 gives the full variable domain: EAGVAQSPRYKIIEKRQSVAFWCNPISGHATLYWYQQILGQGPKLLIQFQNNGVVDDSQLPKDRFSAERLKGVDSTLKIQPAKLEDSAVYLCASSLGGADTQYFGPGTRLTVL.